Below are 28 T cell receptor beta chains sequenced from a single sample in a study of identical twins. TCRdb re-derived calls from the 5' RACE reads in MiXCR, one entry per CDR3 protein. Here the sample spans about 530,000 distinct CDR3 sequences, approximately 20% being singletons. This sample also appeared in a second study, on yellow fever vaccine responses in identical twins.

Material: CD4+ T cells sorted from blood. All receptors derive from a woman aged 18-29 years in good health.

The chain joins TRBV10-3 to TRBJ2-1; D gene uncertain. This CDR3 is 15 amino acids long. Germline CDR1 is ENHRY and CDR2 is SYGVKD. Between the trimmed V and J ends, which lost 3 bases and 0 bases, there was a span of 9 bases. The CDR3, as DNA: TGTGCCATCAGTGATAGCATTAGCTCCTACAATGAGCAGTTCTTC. Protein: CAISDSISSYNEQFF.

V and J are TRBV5-1 and TRBJ2-3; D may be TRBD2 (5 bases). The CDR3 has 15 amino acids. V shed 4 bases and J shed 2 bases, with 14 bases lying between them. The germline V gene has CDR1 SGHRS and CDR2 YFSETQ. As DNA, the CDR3 is TGCGCCAGCAGCGGACTGAGACATACCACAGATACGCAGTATTTT. Translating it yields CASSGLRHTTDTQYF.

Written as DNA, the CDR3 is TGTGCCAGCTCACCAGACAGGATCGGGGAGCTGTTTTTT. Its translation is CASSPDRIGELFF. The chain joins TRBV18 to TRBJ2-2; D perhaps matches TRBD1 (6 bases). Germline CDR1 KGHSH, CDR2 LQKENI. Trimming stripped 2 bases from V and 7 bases from J, with 8 bases between. The CDR3 covers 13 residues.

This clonotype was recorded a few times. The chain recombines TRBV24-1 with TRBJ2-3; 11 bases are shared with TRBD2. The germline CDR1 and CDR2 sequences are KGHDR and SFDVKD. This CDR3 spans 14 amino acids. V trimming: 6 bases; J trimming: 7 bases; junction bases outside the gene matches: 5. As DNA, the CDR3 is TGTGCCACCAGTACTAGCGGGAGTGTTTATACGCAGTATTTT. Translating gives CATSTSGSVYTQYF.

This clonotype was seen repeatedly, ten times or more. The genes are TRBV5-1 and TRBJ2-7; tentative D call: TRBD1 (6 bases). V was clipped by 9 bases and J by 7 bases, with 29 bases between them. The CDR3 covers 16 residues. Germline V gene sequence: CDR1 SGHRS, CDR2 YFSETQ. CDR3: CANSRRITGKLGEQYV. As DNA, the CDR3 is TGCGCCAACTCCAGGAGGATTACAGGGAAACTTGGGGAGCAGTACGTC.

This clonotype was seen repeatedly, ten times or more. This chain joins TRBV20-1 and TRBJ2-3, with D maybe TRBD2 (5 bases). Germline values: CDR1 DFQATT, CDR2 SNEGSKA (reference sequence). V lost 3 bases and J lost 4, with 11 bases in between. This CDR3 is 13 amino acids long. CDR3 nucleotides: TGCAGTGCTAGCCGGGAAACTTCAGATACGCAGTATTTT. Protein sequence: CSASRETSDTQYF.

A few counts support this clonotype. The chain couples TRBV3-1 to TRBJ1-4; D is ambiguous. The CDR3 is made up of 13 amino acids. Trimming took 6 bases from V and 5 from J, leaving 10 bases between them. In germline, CDR1 is LGHDT, CDR2 YNNKEL (reference sequence). CDR3 nucleotide sequence: TGTGCCAGCAGACATGGCGGGAATGAAAAACTGTTTTTT. This codes for CASRHGGNEKLFF. Combining the CDR3 with reference TRBV3-1 and TRBJ1-4 gives the whole variable domain DTAVSQTPKYLVTQMGNDKSIKCEQNLGHDTMYWYKQDSKKFLKIMFSYNNKELIINETVPNRFSPKSPDKAHLNLHINSLELGDSAVYFCASRHGGNEKLFFGSGTQLSVL.

This clonotype was counted a few times. The chain carries TRBV5-1 and TRBJ2-3; the match to TRBD2 covers 11 bases. The CDR3 has 16 amino acids. V was pared by 3 bases and J by 3 bases, with 6 bases of the junction left unmatched. CDR1 is SGHRS and CDR2 is YFSETQ in the germline V gene. CDR3 protein: CASSSGLAERTDTQYF. The CDR3, as DNA: TGCGCCAGCAGCTCGGGACTAGCGGAACGAACAGATACGCAGTATTTT. The full variable domain, with the rest looked up from reference TRBV5-1 and TRBJ2-3, is KAGVTQTPRYLIKTRGQQVTLSCSPISGHRSVSWYQQTPGQGLQFLFEYFSETQRNKGNFPGRFSGRQFSNSRSEMNVSTLELGDSALYLCASSSGLAERTDTQYFGPGTRLTVL.

The V call is TRBV5-1, the J call TRBJ2-5; 10 nucleotides agree with TRBD2. The CDR3 totals 17 residues. V dropped 2 bases and J dropped 2; count of bases not matched to a gene: 9. Germline CDR1 is SGHRS and CDR2 is YFSETQ. The CDR3 DNA is TGCGCCAGCAGCTTATCCCCTAGCGGGGGACCACAAGAGACCCAGTACTTC. This gives the protein CASSLSPSGGPQETQYF.

This chain uses TRBV12-3 or TRBV12-4 with TRBJ1-2; a possible D gene is TRBD1 (6 bases). With 4 bases removed from V and 5 bases from J, the gap between germline ends came to 11 bases. The CDR3 extends over 13 amino acids. The CDR3 spells CASSSRRGYGYTF. The CDR3 nucleotides are TGTGCCAGCAGTTCCCGGAGGGGGTATGGCTACACCTTC.

There are a few counts of this clonotype. The V and J genes are TRBV7-9 and TRBJ2-3; 9 bases line up with TRBD1. The CDR3 runs to 17 residues. Trimming at V came to 5 bases and at J to 6 bases, leaving 15 bases not matched to a gene. In germline, CDR1 is SEHNR, CDR2 FQNEAQ (reference sequence). The CDR3 coding sequence is TGTGCCAGCAGCGCAGCCAAGGGACAGGGTTTTAAGGATACGCAGTATTTT. Translation: CASSAAKGQGFKDTQYF.

This clonotype has only a few counts. The gene calls are TRBV5-1 and TRBJ2-2; the D call may be TRBD1 or TRBD2 (5 bases each). The CDR3 is 15 amino acids. Germline V CDR1 and CDR2: SGHRS, YFSETQ. The germline V and J ends were trimmed by 2 bases and 2 bases, with 10 bases remaining between them. The CDR3 DNA sequence: TGCGCCAGCAGCTTTCAGGGACCTAACACCGGGGAGCTGTTTTTT. This encodes CASSFQGPNTGELFF. Filled out from reference TRBV5-1 and TRBJ2-2, the complete variable domain reads KAGVTQTPRYLIKTRGQQVTLSCSPISGHRSVSWYQQTPGQGLQFLFEYFSETQRNKGNFPGRFSGRQFSNSRSEMNVSTLELGDSALYLCASSFQGPNTGELFFGEGSRLTVL.

The table lists this clonotype with a count of one. The V call is TRBV5-6, the J call TRBJ2-2; the D call may be TRBD1 or TRBD2 (6 bases each). The CDR3 consists of 16 residues. Between the trimmed V and J ends, which lost 0 bases and 3 bases, there was a span of 12 bases. Per the germline V gene, CDR1 is SGHDT and CDR2 is YYEEEE. The CDR3 nucleotides are TGTGCCAGCAGCTTGGCCGGAGGGGGGTACACCGGGGAGCTGTTTTTT. Its translation: CASSLAGGGYTGELFF.

The V gene is TRBV20-1, the J gene TRBJ2-7; 8 positions agree with TRBD2. After removal of 5 bases from V and 6 bases from J, the junction contained 9 bases not matched to a gene. This CDR3 region has 13 residues. Germline CDR1 reads DFQATT; CDR2 reads SNEGSKA (reference sequence). The CDR3 DNA follows: TGCAGTGCTTCGCCGGGACTAGTCCGCGAGCAGTACGTC. This translates into CSASPGLVREQYV.

The CDR3 loop reads CASSSDGGVQETQYF. Here the CDR3 DNA reads TGTGCCAGCAGCTCAGACGGGGGGGTCCAAGAGACCCAGTACTTC. This chain uses TRBV11-2 with TRBJ2-5; TRBD2 matches at 8 bases. With V trimmed by 4 bases and J by 1 base, 5 bases remained unmatched. Germline V gene lookup returns CDR1 SGHAT and CDR2 FQNNGV. The CDR3 length is 15 residues.

In its sample, this clonotype was seen a few times. The chain has TRBV12-3 or TRBV12-4 and TRBJ1-2; D ambiguous. Trimming left V 3 bases short and J 5 bases short, with 13 bases between. This CDR3 region has 14 residues. CDR3 DNA: TGTGCCAGCAGTTTTGGGCCGGGAAGATATGGCTACACCTTC. The encoded protein is CASSFGPGRYGYTF.

The J gene is TRBJ2-1, the V gene TRBV7-8, with 10 bases lining up with TRBD2. This CDR3 comprises 18 residues. Germline CDR1 SGHVS, CDR2 FQNEAQ. Trimming took 0 bases from V and 5 from J; bases not matched to a gene: 10. The CDR3 region has the DNA TGTGCCAGCAGCTTAGCTCGGACTAGCGGAGCTCCGAACAATGAGCAGTTCTTC. Amino acids: CASSLARTSGAPNNEQFF.

This clonotype was seen a handful of times. This sequence joins TRBV7-9 and TRBJ1-5; D is uncertain. The CDR3 spans 11 residues. V was shortened by 5 bases and J by 6 bases, with 5 bases between the two germline ends. Germline V CDR1 and CDR2: SEHNR, FQNEAQ (reference sequence). The CDR3 region is CASSPLQPQHF. The CDR3 DNA reads as TGTGCCAGCAGCCCCCTTCAGCCCCAGCATTTT.

This clonotype was detected only a few times. The chain combines TRBV7-8 with TRBJ2-3; D is uncertain. This CDR3 spans 15 amino acids. With 0 bases removed from V and 9 bases from J, the gap between germline ends came to 16 bases. Per the germline V gene, CDR1 is SGHVS and CDR2 is FQNEAQ. The CDR3 coding sequence is TGTGCCAGCAGCTTAGCCGCCGTCGGCCCCGACACGCAGTATTTT. Protein product: CASSLAAVGPDTQYF.

This clonotype has more than one count but fewer than ten. The chain couples TRBV29-1 to TRBJ2-7; TRBD2 agrees at 7 bases. Germline V lookup: CDR1 SQVTM, CDR2 ANQGSEA. Trimming took 1 base from V and 6 from J; bases not matched to a gene: 15. The length of the CDR3 is 16 residues. The CDR3 loop reads CSVEVFGGRYPSEQYF. As DNA, the CDR3 is TGCAGCGTTGAAGTTTTCGGCGGGAGATACCCCAGCGAGCAGTACTTC.

In this sample, this clonotype turned up a few times. V is TRBV12-3 or TRBV12-4 and J is TRBJ2-1; 8 bases match TRBD2. J was trimmed by 4 bases and V by 5 bases; bases with no gene match: 7. This CDR3 region has 15 residues. In DNA, the CDR3 is TGTGCCAGCAGTCCTGGAGCGGGAGTGTACAATGAGCAGTTCTTC. Its translation is CASSPGAGVYNEQFF.

Concerning this clonotype: This could be a read error, since a much larger clone is one nucleotide away. The chain has TRBV2 and TRBJ2-7; a weak D match, TRBD1 (6 bases). This CDR3 is built from 12 residues. V dropped 5 bases and J dropped 4 bases, with 9 bases sitting between them. The germline CDR1 and CDR2 sequences are SNHLY and FYNNEI. CDR3 amino acids: CASSYQGYEQYF. The DNA for the CDR3 is TGTGCCAGCAGTTATCAGGGGTACGAGCAGTACTTC.

There are a few counts of this clonotype. The CDR3 is CASTGQVSNTGELFF. The CDR3, as DNA: TGTGCCAGCACCGGACAGGTCTCGAACACCGGGGAGCTGTTTTTT. The chain employs TRBV6-1 and TRBJ2-2; 7 nucleotides align to TRBD1. Losses at the gene ends were 7 bases for V and 0 bases for J; bases not matched to a gene: 5. Germline V gives CDR1 MNHNS, CDR2 SASEGT. This CDR3 contains 15 residues.

This clonotype was counted only a few times. This chain links TRBV20-1 with TRBJ2-3; D gene ambiguous. Germline assignment: CDR1 DFQATT and CDR2 SNEGSKA (reference sequence). The CDR3 has 14 residues. V gave up 0 bases and J gave up 2 bases, with 9 bases separating them. CDR3 loop: CSAREDPTTDTQYF. CDR3 DNA: TGCAGTGCTAGAGAGGATCCAACCACAGATACGCAGTATTTT.

Points on this clonotype: A much more abundant neighbour one base away suggests this may be a read error. The chain combines TRBV7-2 with TRBJ2-1, with TRBD1 matching over 8 bases. This CDR3 is built from 17 residues. Unmatched junction bases numbered 13, after V lost 4 bases and J lost 5 bases. Germline values: CDR1 SGHTA, CDR2 FQGNSA. DNA for the CDR3: TGTGCCAGCAGCTACACGGGTCAGGGGACAGGCGACAATGAGCAGTTCTTC. It specifies CASSYTGQGTGDNEQFF.

V and J are TRBV5-1 and TRBJ2-1; 13 nucleotides align to TRBD2. CDR1 is SGHRS and CDR2 is YFSETQ in the germline V gene. V gave up 4 bases and J gave up 1 base; unmatched junction bases: 5. The CDR3 runs 17 residues. CDR3 DNA sequence: TGCGCCAGCAGCCTGGGACTAGCGGGGCGATCCTACAATGAGCAGTTCTTC. It translates to CASSLGLAGRSYNEQFF.

This clonotype came up a few times. V is TRBV14 and J is TRBJ2-1, with a tentative D call TRBD2 (5 bases). Germline V gene data show CDR1 as SGHDN and CDR2 as FVKESK. The CDR3 extends over 14 amino acids. The germline V and J ends were trimmed by 4 bases and 3 bases, with 10 bases remaining between them. The DNA for the CDR3 is TGTGCCAGCAGCCCAGATAGCGTCTACAATGAGCAGTTCTTC. It yields the protein CASSPDSVYNEQFF.

The chain is built from TRBV4-2 and TRBJ2-7, with D possibly being TRBD2 (6 bases). Germline V gene sequence: CDR1 LGHNA, CDR2 YNFKEQ. There are 15 residues in the CDR3. V lost 1 base, J lost 7 bases, and 17 bases lay in between. For the CDR3, the DNA is TGTGCCAGCAGCCAAGTGGGGGGAAACAGGTGGGAGCAGTACTTC. The encoded protein is CASSQVGGNRWEQYF.